The clone carrying this T cell receptor beta chain occurred a few times. Additional DNA sequences in this sample encode the identical CDR3. The J segment lost 3 bases and the V segment lost 3 bases, leaving 2 bases of the junction unmatched. Germline CDR1 is GTSNPN and CDR2 is SVGIG (reference sequence). The CDR3 is made up of 13 amino acids. These data are taken from a study of shared clonotypes between healthy human individuals. Sequenced by immunoSEQ multiplex PCR; TCRdb stores in-frame clones only, minus some. Among millions of clones listed, approximately 92% were seen once. What was sequenced was naive CD4+ T cells sorted from blood. Regarding subset: CD45RA+ positively selected. The V call is TRBV30, the J call TRBJ1-5; 7 nucleotides agree with TRBD1. This TCR came from a man between 18 and 29 years old in good health. The CDR3 loop is CAWRGQSNQPQHF. The CDR3 DNA reads as TGTGCCTGGAGGGGACAGTCCAATCAGCCCCAGCATTTT.